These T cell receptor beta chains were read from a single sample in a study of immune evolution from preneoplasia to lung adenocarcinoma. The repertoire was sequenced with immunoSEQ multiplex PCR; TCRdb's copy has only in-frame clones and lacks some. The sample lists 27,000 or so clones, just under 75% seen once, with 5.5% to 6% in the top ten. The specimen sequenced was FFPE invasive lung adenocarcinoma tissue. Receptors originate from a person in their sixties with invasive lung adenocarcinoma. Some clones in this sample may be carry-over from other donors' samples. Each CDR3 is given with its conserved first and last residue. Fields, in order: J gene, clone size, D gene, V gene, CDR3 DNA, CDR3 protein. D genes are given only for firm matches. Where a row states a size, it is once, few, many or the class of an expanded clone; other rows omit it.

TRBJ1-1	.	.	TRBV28	TGTGCCAGCAGTTTCGCGCAGAACACTGAAGCTTTCTTT	CASSFAQNTEAFF
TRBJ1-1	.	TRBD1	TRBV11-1	TGTGCCAGCAGCCCCCGACAGGGAGGAGCGAACACTGAAGCTTTCTTT	CASSPRQGGANTEAFF
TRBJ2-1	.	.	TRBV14	TGTGCCAGCAGCCAAGATACGGGGGTGGTAGGTGAGCAGTTCTTC	CASSQDTGVVGEQFF
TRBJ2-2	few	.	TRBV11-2	TGTGCCAGCAGCTTAGAGTTGATTACCGGGGAGCTGTTTTTT	CASSLELITGELFF
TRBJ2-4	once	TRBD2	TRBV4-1	TGCGCCAGCAGCCAAGATATTAAACTAGCGGGATTCGGCAAAAACATTCAGTACTTC	CASSQDIKLAGFGKNIQYF
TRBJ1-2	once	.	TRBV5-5	TGTGCCAGCAGCTACGGGACAATGGGAGGAGGGAGGAGTGGCTACACCTTC	CASSYGTMGGGRSGYTF
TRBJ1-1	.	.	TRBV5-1	TGCGCCAGCAGCTTGGACCAGGGGAGCACTGAAGCTTTCTTT	CASSLDQGSTEAFF
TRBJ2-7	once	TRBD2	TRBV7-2	TGTGCCAGCAGCTTAGTTTGGGCTAGCGGGATGTTGGCCTACGAGCAGTACTTC	CASSLVWASGMLAYEQYF
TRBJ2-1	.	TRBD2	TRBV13	TGTGCCAGCCTTCGTCAGGCGGTAGCGGGAGTAAATGAGCAGTTCTTC	CASLRQAVAGVNEQFF
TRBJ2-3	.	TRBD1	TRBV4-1	TGCGCCAGCAGCCAATCTGCAACCGGGACAGGGACAGTTACGCAGTATTTT	CASSQSATGTGTVTQYF
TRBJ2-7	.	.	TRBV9	TGTGCCAGCAGCGTGGACGGGTACGAGCAGTACTTC	CASSVDGYEQYF
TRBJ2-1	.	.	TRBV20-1	TGCAGTGCTAGCCCCAGGGATGAGCAGTTCTTC	CSASPRDEQFF